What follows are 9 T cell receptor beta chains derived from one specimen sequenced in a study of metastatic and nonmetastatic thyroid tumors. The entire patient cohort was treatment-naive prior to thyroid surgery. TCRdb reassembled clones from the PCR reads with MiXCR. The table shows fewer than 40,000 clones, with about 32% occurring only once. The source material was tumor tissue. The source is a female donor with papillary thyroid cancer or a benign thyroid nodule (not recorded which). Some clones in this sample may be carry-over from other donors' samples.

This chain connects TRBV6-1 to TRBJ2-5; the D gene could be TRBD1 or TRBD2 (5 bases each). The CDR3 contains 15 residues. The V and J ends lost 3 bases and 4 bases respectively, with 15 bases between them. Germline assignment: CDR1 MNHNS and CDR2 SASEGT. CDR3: CASSENGAGGETQYF. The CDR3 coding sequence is TGTGCCAGCAGTGAGAACGGGGCAGGAGGAGAGACCCAGTACTTC.

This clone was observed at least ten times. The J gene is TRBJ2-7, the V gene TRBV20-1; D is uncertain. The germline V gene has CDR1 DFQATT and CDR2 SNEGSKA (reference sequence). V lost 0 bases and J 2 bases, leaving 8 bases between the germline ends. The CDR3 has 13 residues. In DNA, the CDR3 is TGCAGTGCTAGAGATATGGATACCTACGAGCAGTACTTC. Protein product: CSARDMDTYEQYF.

The CDR3 nucleotides read TGCGCCAGCAGCTTTAGCCACAAAGAGACCCAGTACTTC. This translates into CASSFSHKETQYF. The chain couples TRBV5-1 to TRBJ2-5; D call uncertain. With 2 bases removed from V and 3 bases from J, the gap between germline ends came to 8 bases. CDR3 size: 13 residues. The germline CDR1 and CDR2 sequences are SGHRS and YFSETQ.

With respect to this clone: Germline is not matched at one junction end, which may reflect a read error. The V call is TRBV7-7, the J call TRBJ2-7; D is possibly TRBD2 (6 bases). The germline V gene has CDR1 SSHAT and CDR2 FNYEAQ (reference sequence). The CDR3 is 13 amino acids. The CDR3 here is CASSSGLFYEQYF. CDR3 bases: TGTGCTAGCAGCTCAGGACTATTCTACGAGCAGTACTTC.

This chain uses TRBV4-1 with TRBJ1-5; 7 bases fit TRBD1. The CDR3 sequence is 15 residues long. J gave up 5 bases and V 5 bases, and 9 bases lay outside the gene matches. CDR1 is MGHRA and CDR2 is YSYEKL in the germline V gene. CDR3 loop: CASSRGQEGHQPQHF. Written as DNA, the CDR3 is TGCGCCAGCAGCAGAGGACAGGAGGGGCATCAGCCCCAGCATTTT.

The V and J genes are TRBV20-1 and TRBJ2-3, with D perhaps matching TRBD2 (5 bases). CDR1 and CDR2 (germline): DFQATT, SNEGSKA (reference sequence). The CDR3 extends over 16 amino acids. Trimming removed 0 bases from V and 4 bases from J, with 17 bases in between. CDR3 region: CSARDPSGLHADTQYF. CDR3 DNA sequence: TGCAGTGCTAGAGATCCGAGCGGACTGCATGCAGATACGCAGTATTTT.

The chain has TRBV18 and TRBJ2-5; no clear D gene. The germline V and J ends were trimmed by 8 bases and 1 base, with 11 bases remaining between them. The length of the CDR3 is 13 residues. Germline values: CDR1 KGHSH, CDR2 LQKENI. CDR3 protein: CASTSGFQETQYF. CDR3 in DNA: TGTGCCAGCACGTCAGGATTCCAAGAGACCCAGTACTTC.

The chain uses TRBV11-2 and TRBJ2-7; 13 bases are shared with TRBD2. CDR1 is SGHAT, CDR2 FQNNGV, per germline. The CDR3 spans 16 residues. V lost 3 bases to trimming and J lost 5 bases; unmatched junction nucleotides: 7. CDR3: CASSFQLAGGPHEQYF. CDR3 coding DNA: TGTGCCAGCAGCTTCCAACTAGCGGGAGGGCCGCACGAGCAGTACTTC.

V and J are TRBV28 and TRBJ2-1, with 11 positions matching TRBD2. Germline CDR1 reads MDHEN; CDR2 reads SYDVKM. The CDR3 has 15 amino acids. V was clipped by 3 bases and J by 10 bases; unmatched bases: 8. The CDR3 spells CASSLGTSGSWEQFF. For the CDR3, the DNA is TGTGCCAGCAGTTTGGGGACTAGCGGATCGTGGGAGCAGTTCTTC.